The clone carrying this TCR delta chain has a handful of counts. Its specificity is not known. This entry is derived from a study of Vδ1+ human thymocytes. Study-level results: Bulk repertoire data may be misinterpreted because of unexpected Vdelta2 sequences. Highly polyclonal TRG and TRD repertoires with Gaussian CDR3 length distributions appeared in thymus. Thymic delta-chain repertoires held about 20% Vdelta2 sequences and few Vdelta3, despite high sort purity.

V shed 5 bases, J shed 0 bases, and the junction held 12 bases outside the gene matches. Germline loops: CDR1 GEAIGNYY, CDR2 EKD. The CDR3 length is 19 residues. RNA was extracted from the cells and then reverse transcribed. CDR3 amplicons came from multiplex PCR with pooled V-gene forward and constant-region reverse primers. TCRdb re-identified clones in the multiplex PCR reads via CATT. Among about 58,000 delta-chain clones listed, over 12% were seen once. The sorted cells were CD3+ Vdelta1+ Vdelta2- thymocytes from alphabeta-depleted thymus. The rearrangement uses TRDV2 and TRDJ2, with 12 bases identical to TRDD3. The sequence was obtained from a girl in the first two years of life who had congenital heart surgery. Sequenced input: Vdelta1+ gamma-delta thymocytes from the thymus. The subset: FACS-sorted CD3+ TCRalphabeta- TCRVdelta1+ TCRVdelta2- thymocytes. In nucleotides, the CDR3 is TGTGCCTGTGGCTGGTTACTGGGGGATACTCCTGCTTTGACAGCACAACTCTTCTTT. It is translated as CACGWLLGDTPALTAQLFF.